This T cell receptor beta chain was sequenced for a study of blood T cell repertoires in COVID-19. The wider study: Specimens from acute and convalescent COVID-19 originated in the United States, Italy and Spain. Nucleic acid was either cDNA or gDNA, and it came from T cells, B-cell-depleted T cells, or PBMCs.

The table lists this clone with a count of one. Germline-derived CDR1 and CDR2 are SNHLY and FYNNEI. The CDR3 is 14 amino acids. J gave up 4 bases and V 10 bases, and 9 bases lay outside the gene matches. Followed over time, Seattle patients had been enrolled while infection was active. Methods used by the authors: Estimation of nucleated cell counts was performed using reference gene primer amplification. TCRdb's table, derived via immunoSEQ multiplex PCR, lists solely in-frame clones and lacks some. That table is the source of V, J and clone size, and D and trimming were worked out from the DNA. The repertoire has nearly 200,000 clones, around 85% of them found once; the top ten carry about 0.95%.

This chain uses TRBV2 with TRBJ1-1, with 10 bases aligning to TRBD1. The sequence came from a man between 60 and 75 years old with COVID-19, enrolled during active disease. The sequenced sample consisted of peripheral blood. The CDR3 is CATSRDRGSTEAFF. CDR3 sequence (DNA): TGTGCCACGTCCCGGGACAGGGGAAGCACTGAAGCTTTCTTT.